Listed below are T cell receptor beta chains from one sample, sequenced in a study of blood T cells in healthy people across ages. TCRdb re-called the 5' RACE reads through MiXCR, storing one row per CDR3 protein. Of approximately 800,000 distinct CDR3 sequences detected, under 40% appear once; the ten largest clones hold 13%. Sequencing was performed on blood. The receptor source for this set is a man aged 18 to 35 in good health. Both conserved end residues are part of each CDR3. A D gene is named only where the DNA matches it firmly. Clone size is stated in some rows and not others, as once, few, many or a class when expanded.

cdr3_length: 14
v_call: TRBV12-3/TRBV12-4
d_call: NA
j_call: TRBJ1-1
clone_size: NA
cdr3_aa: CASGARAGNTEAFF
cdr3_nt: TGTGCCAGCGGTGCTAGGGCTGGAAACACTGAAGCTTTCTTT

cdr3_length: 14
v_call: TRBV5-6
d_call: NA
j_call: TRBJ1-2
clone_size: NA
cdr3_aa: CASSQWWGVQGYTF
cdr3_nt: TGTGCCAGCAGCCAATGGTGGGGGGTTCAAGGCTACACCTTC

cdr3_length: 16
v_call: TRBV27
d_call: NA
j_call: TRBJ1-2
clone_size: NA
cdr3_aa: CASSLHAGARNYGYTF
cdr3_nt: TGTGCCAGCAGTCTCCATGCAGGGGCCCGTAACTATGGCTACACCTTC

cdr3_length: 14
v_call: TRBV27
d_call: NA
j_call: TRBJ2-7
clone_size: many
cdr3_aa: CASSPRDLTYEQYF
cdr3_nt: TGTGCCAGCAGTCCCCGGGACTTAACCTACGAGCAGTACTTC

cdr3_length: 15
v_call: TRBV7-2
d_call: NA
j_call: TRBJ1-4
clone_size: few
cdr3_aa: CASSSLGGLGEKLFF
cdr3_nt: TGTGCCAGCAGCTCATTAGGGGGATTGGGTGAAAAACTGTTTTTT

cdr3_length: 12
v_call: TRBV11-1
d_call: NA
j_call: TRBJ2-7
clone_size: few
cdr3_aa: CASSRYGEEQYF
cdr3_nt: TGTGCCAGCAGCCGCTATGGGGAGGAGCAGTACTTC

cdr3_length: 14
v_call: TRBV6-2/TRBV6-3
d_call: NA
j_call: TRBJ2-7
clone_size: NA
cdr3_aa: CASSSRGPPYEQYF
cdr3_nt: TGTGCCAGCAGTTCCCGGGGCCCTCCCTACGAGCAGTACTTC

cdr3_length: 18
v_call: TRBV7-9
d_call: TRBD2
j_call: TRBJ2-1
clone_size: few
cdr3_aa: CASSSGTSGGALYNEQFF
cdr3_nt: TGTGCCAGCAGCTCCGGGACTAGCGGGGGGGCCTTGTACAATGAGCAGTTCTTC

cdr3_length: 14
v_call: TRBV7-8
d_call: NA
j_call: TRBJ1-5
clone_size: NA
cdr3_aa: CASSVGQGYQPQHF
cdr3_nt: TGTGCCAGCAGCGTAGGGCAGGGATATCAGCCCCAGCATTTT

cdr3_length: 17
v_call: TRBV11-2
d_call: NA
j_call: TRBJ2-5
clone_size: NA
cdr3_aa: CASSLESVQQGQETQYF
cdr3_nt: TGTGCCAGCAGCTTAGAATCAGTACAACAGGGACAAGAGACCCAGTACTTC

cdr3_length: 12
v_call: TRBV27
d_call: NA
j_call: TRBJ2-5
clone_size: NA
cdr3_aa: CASSPGWTKQYF
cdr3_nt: TGTGCCAGCAGTCCCGGTTGGACCAAGCAGTACTTC

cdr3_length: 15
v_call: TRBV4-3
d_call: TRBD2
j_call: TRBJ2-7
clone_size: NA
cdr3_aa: CASSQSAGGLYEQYF
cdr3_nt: TGCGCCAGCAGCCAATCAGCGGGGGGGCTCTATGAGCAGTACTTC

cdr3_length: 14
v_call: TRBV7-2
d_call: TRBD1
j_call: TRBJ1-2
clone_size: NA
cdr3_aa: CASSSGTVGHGYTF
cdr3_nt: TGTGCCAGCAGCTCTGGGACAGTTGGCCATGGCTACACCTTC

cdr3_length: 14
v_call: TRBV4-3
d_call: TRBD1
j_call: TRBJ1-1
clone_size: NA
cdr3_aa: CASSQGTGDTEAFF
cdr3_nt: TGCGCCAGCAGCCAGGGGACAGGGGACACTGAAGCTTTCTTT

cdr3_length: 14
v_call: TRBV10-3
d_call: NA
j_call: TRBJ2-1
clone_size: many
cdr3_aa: CAISDGLSYNEQFF
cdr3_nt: TGTGCCATCAGTGACGGACTATCCTACAATGAGCAGTTCTTC

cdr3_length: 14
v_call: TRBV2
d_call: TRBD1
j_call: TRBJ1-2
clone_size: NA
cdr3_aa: CASTQNEGANGYTF
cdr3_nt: TGTGCCAGCACTCAGAACGAGGGGGCGAATGGCTACACCTTC

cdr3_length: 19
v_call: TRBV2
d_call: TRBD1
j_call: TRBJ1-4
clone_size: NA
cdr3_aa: CASSRPGQAVRTTNEKLFF
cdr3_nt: TGTGCCAGCAGCCGCCCGGGACAGGCGGTGAGGACAACTAATGAAAAACTGTTTTTT

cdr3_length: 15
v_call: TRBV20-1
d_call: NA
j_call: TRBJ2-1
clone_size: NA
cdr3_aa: CSATRGLSSYNEQFF
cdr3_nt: TGCAGTGCTACACGGGGACTCAGCTCCTACAATGAGCAGTTCTTC

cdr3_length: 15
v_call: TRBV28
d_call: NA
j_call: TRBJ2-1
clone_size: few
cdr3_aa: CASSLIGASYNEQFF
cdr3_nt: TGTGCCAGCAGTTTAATCGGGGCCTCCTACAATGAGCAGTTCTTC

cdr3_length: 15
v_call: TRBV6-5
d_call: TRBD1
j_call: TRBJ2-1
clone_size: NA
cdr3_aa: CASSYGQGNYNEQFF
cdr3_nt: TGTGCCAGCAGTTACGGACAGGGGAACTACAATGAGCAGTTCTTC

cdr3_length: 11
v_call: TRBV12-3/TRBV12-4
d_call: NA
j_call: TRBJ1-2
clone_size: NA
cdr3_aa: CASKDSYGYTF
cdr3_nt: TGTGCCAGCAAGGATAGCTATGGCTACACCTTC

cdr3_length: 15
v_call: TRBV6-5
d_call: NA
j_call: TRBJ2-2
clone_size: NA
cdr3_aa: CASTARGANTGELFF
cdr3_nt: TGTGCCAGCACAGCGAGGGGCGCGAACACCGGGGAGCTGTTTTTT

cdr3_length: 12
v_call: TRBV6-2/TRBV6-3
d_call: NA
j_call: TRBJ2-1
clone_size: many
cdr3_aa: CASRPLAHEQFF
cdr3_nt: TGTGCCAGCAGGCCGCTAGCCCATGAGCAGTTCTTC

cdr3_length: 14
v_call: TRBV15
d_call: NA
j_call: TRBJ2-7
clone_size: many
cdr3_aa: CATSRDRALYEQYF
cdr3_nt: TGTGCCACCAGCAGAGACAGGGCCCTCTACGAGCAGTACTTC

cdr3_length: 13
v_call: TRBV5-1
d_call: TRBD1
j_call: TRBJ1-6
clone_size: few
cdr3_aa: CASRPGQNSPLHF
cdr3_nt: TGCGCCAGCAGACCGGGACAGAATTCACCCCTCCACTTT

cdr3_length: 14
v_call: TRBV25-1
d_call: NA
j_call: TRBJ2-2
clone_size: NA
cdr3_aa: CASSELRTTGELFF
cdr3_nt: TGTGCCAGCAGTGAATTGAGGACTACCGGGGAGCTGTTTTTT

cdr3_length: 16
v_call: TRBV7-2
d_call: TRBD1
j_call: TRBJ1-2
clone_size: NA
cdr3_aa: CASSSNGQGVLYGYTF
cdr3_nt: TGTGCCAGCAGCTCAAACGGACAGGGGGTCTTGTATGGCTACACCTTC

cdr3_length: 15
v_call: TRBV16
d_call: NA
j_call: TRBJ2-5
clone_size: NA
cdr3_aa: CASSQWSGDQETQYF
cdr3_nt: TGTGCCAGCAGCCAATGGTCAGGAGACCAAGAGACCCAGTACTTC

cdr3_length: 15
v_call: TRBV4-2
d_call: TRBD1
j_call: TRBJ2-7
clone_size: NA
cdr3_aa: CASSIGTGGRTEQYF
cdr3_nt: TGTGCCAGCAGCATCGGGACAGGGGGAAGAACGGAGCAGTACTTC

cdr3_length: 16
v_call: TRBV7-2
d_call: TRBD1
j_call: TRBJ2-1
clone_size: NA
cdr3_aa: CASSDQTGGYDNEQFF
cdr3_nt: TGTGCCAGCAGCGACCAGACAGGGGGTTATGACAATGAGCAGTTCTTC

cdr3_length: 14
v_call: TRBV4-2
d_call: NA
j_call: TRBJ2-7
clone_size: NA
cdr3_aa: CASSHPGIDYEQYF
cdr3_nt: TGTGCCAGCAGCCACCCAGGGATCGATTACGAGCAGTACTTC

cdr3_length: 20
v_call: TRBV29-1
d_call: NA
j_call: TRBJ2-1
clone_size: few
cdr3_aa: CSVAPTLGQVLLSSYNEQFF
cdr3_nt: TGCAGCGTTGCCCCCACCCTGGGACAAGTATTACTGAGCTCCTACAATGAGCAGTTCTTC

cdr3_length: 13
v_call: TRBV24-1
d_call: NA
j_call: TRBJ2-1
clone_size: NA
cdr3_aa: CATSDPGRWEQFF
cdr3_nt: TGTGCCACCAGTGATCCCGGCAGATGGGAGCAGTTCTTC

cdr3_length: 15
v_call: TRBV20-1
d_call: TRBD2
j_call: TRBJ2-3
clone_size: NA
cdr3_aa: CSAHRTSGGTDTQYF
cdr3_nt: TGCAGTGCTCACAGGACTAGCGGGGGAACAGATACGCAGTATTTT

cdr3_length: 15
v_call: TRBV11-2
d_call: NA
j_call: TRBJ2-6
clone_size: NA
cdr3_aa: CASGIGDSGANVLTF
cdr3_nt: TGTGCCAGCGGAATAGGAGACTCTGGGGCCAACGTCCTGACTTTC

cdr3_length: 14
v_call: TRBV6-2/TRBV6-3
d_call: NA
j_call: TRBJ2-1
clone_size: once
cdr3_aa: CASTNRGTEETQFF
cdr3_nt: TGTGCCAGCACTAATCGGGGGACAGAAGAGACCCAGTTCTTC

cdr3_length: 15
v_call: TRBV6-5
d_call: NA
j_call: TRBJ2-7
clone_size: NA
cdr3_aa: CASSYRGKGPYEQYF
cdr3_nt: TGTGCCAGCAGTTACCGCGGGAAGGGGCCTTACGAGCAGTACTTC

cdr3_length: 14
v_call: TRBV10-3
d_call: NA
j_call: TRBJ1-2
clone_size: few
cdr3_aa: CAISDRSLAGGYTF
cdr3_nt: TGTGCCATCAGTGATCGGAGTTTGGCTGGTGGCTACACCTTC

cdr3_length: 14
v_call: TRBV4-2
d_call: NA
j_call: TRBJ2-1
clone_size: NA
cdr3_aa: CASSPPDRGSPEFF
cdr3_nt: TGTGCCAGCAGCCCGCCTGATAGGGGTAGCCCCGAGTTCTTC

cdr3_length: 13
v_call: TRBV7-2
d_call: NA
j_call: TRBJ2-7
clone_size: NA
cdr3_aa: CASSSITGSEQYF
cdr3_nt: TGTGCCAGCAGCTCCATTACAGGGAGCGAGCAGTACTTC